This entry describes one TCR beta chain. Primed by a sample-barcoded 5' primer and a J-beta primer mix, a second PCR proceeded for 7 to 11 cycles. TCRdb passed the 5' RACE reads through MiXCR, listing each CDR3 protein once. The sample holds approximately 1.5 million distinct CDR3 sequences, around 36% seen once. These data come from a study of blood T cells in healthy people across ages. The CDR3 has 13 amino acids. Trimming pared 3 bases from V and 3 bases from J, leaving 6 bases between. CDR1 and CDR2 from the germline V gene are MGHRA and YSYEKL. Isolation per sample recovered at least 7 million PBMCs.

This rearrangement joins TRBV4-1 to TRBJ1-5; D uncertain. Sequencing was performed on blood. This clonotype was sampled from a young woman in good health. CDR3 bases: TGCGCCAGCAGCCATCAGTACAATCAGCCCCAGCATTTT. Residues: CASSHQYNQPQHF.